The rows below give T cell receptor beta chains drawn from one sample of a study of regulatory T cells in long-lasting Graves disease. TCRdb re-derived calls from the multiplex PCR reads in MiXCR, one entry per CDR3 protein. Among under 450,000 distinct CDR3 sequences listed, 12% were seen once. The same sample was also used in a study of T cells in Graves' hyperthyroidism and ophthalmopathy.

The source material was peripheral blood mononuclear cells (PBMCs), sampled at new diagnosis, from a patient treated with antithyroid drugs. These receptors were collected from a woman under 30 with Graves disease. Both conserved end residues are part of each CDR3. D genes are given only for firm matches. The size field is filled for only some rows; it gives once, few, many or a size class.

TRBV19	TRBJ1-1	NA	TRBD1	18	CASKGGRPNLQLRTEAFF	TGTGCCAGTAAAGGGGGCAGGCCTAATCTTCAGTTGAGGACTGAAGCTTTCTTT
TRBV27	TRBJ2-7	many	NA	13	CASRAGTSGEQYF	TGTGCCAGCAGGGCTGGGACCTCGGGGGAGCAGTACTTC
TRBV7-6	TRBJ2-3	many	NA	15	CASSLEEFGGDTQYF	TGTGCCAGCAGCTTAGAGGAGTTTGGCGGGGATACGCAGTATTTT
TRBV7-9	TRBJ1-2	many	NA	14	CASSLVAPSYGYTF	TGTGCCAGCAGCTTAGTCGCACCCAGCTATGGCTACACCTTC
TRBV18	TRBJ1-1	many	NA	12	CASSPLGTEAFF	TGTGCCAGCTCACCTTTAGGGACTGAAGCTTTCTTT
TRBV15	TRBJ2-7	NA	TRBD2	15	CATSSPAGGTYEQYF	TGTGCCACCAGCAGCCCGGCGGGAGGCACCTACGAGCAGTACTTC
TRBV7-9	TRBJ1-3	many	NA	16	CASSGRDTASGNTIYF	TGTGCCAGCAGCGGCAGGGACACGGCCTCTGGAAACACCATATATTTT
TRBV20-1	TRBJ2-7	NA	NA	13	CSAPLTRNYEQYF	TGCAGTGCTCCGCTTACTAGGAACTACGAGCAGTACTTC
TRBV30	TRBJ2-5	many	NA	13	CAWSLGVGETQYF	TGTGCCTGGAGTCTAGGGGTCGGGGAGACCCAGTACTTC
TRBV10-3	TRBJ2-1	many	NA	14	CAIRRQAESNEQFF	TGTGCCATCAGGCGACAGGCCGAATCCAATGAGCAGTTCTTC
TRBV20-1	TRBJ1-2	few	NA	15	CSAREWGGPVSSYTF	TGCAGTGCTAGAGAATGGGGCGGCCCTGTATCCAGCTACACCTTC
TRBV20-1	TRBJ2-2	many	NA	13	CSAGGILAGELFF	TGCAGTGCGGGCGGGATCTTGGCCGGGGAGCTGTTTTTT
TRBV7-9	TRBJ2-1	NA	TRBD2	19	CASSRRLAGGTQTYNEQFF	TGTGCCAGCAGCAGGAGACTAGCGGGGGGTACTCAGACCTACAATGAGCAGTTCTTC
TRBV5-6	TRBJ1-2	many	TRBD1	14	CASSFTGVGYGYTF	TGTGCCAGCAGCTTCACAGGGGTCGGCTATGGCTACACCTTC
TRBV7-6	TRBJ1-6	many	NA	15	CASSLNWQGNSPLHF	TGTGCCAGCAGCTTAAACTGGCAGGGAAATTCACCCCTCCACTTT
TRBV7-9	TRBJ1-2	many	NA	14	CASSEAGRGYGYTF	TGTGCCAGCAGCGAGGCGGGGCGGGGTTATGGCTACACCTTC
TRBV12-3/TRBV12-4	TRBJ2-5	many	TRBD2	16	CASRGWTGLEVETQYF	TGTGCCAGCAGGGGGTGGACGGGACTAGAGGTAGAGACCCAGTACTTC
TRBV28	TRBJ2-5	many	TRBD1	15	CASSGDRGGGETQYF	TGTGCCAGCAGTGGGGACAGGGGTGGAGGCGAGACCCAGTACTTC
TRBV5-5	TRBJ2-2	many	NA	13	CASSLAGFGELFF	TGTGCCAGCAGCTTGGCGGGGTTCGGGGAGCTGTTTTTT
TRBV6-1	TRBJ2-1	many	NA	17	CASCVKSSLLLYNEQFF	TGTGCCAGTTGTGTCAAGTCCTCTTTACTGCTCTACAATGAGCAGTTCTTC
TRBV25-1	TRBJ2-5	NA	TRBD2	16	CASSLTSGDLQETQYF	TGTGCCAGCAGCCTGACTAGCGGGGATCTACAAGAGACCCAGTACTTC
TRBV12-5	TRBJ2-1	many	TRBD1	14	CASGLRTGLNEQFF	TGTGCTAGTGGTTTGAGGACAGGGTTGAATGAGCAGTTCTTC
TRBV19	TRBJ2-1	few	TRBD1	16	CASSPRGDRGHNEQFF	TGTGCCAGTAGCCCCCGCGGGGACAGGGGCCACAATGAGCAGTTCTTC
TRBV6-2/TRBV6-3	TRBJ2-1	few	NA	15	CASSYGLRGNNEQFF	TGTGCCAGCAGTTACGGGCTTAGGGGGAACAATGAGCAGTTCTTC
TRBV29-1	TRBJ1-2	NA	NA	17	CSVLMVDLWGDQGGYTF	TGCAGCGTTTTGATGGTGGACTTATGGGGGGACCAGGGTGGCTACACCTTC
TRBV6-1	TRBJ2-5	NA	TRBD2	17	CASSLLAGGLAKETQYF	TGTGCCAGCAGCCTACTAGCGGGGGGCTTGGCCAAAGAGACCCAGTACTTC
TRBV30	TRBJ2-1	many	NA	12	CAWSLAGNEQFF	TGTGCCTGGAGTCTAGCCGGAAATGAGCAGTTCTTC
TRBV29-1	TRBJ2-2	many	NA	12	CSVEGGTGELFF	TGCAGCGTTGAGGGTGGCACCGGGGAGCTGTTTTTT
TRBV6-9	TRBJ2-1	NA	NA	15	CASSYKAGARNEQFF	TGTGCCAGCAGTTACAAGGCGGGGGCGCGTAATGAGCAGTTCTTC
TRBV6-1	TRBJ2-5	many	TRBD1	14	CASLDRAIGGTQYF	TGTGCCAGCTTAGACAGGGCCATAGGGGGGACCCAGTACTTC
TRBV7-9	TRBJ2-3	NA	NA	16	CASSLAGLGASDTQYF	TGTGCCAGCAGCTTAGCAGGGCTAGGGGCCTCAGATACGCAGTATTTT
TRBV27	TRBJ2-6	few	TRBD1	16	CASTWTGVSGANVLTF	TGTGCCAGCACTTGGACAGGGGTCTCTGGGGCCAACGTCCTGACTTTC
TRBV7-2	TRBJ2-7	many	TRBD1	15	CASSLETGSLYEQYF	TGTGCCAGCAGCTTAGAGACAGGGTCCCTCTACGAGCAGTACTTC